This T cell receptor beta chain was sequenced for a study of blood T cell repertoires in COVID-19. On the study more broadly: Both acute and convalescent COVID-19 samples were obtained from the United States, Italy and Spain.

This clone has just one count. As originally analysed: Amplification with reference gene primers provided the estimates of nucleated cell counts. The data were produced by immunoSEQ multiplex PCR, yet TCRdb's version contains in-frame clones alone and is incomplete. The DNA gave D and trimming, while V, J and clone size come from that table. In the table there are over 100,000 clones, 65% to 85% of which are singletons. The J segment lost 4 bases and the V segment lost 2 bases, leaving 6 bases of the junction unmatched. The CDR3 is 15 residues long. CDR1 and CDR2 from the germline V gene are GTSNPN and SVGIG (reference sequence).

The sequence derives from a woman between 70 and 85 years old with acute or convalescent COVID-19. The material sequenced was peripheral blood. The rearrangement joins TRBV30 to TRBJ2-5, with 11 nucleotides matching TRBD2. In nucleotides, the CDR3 is TGTGCCTGGAGTCAGTTAGCGGGGGGGCGAGAGACCCAGTACTTC. It codes for CAWSQLAGGRETQYF.